The entry below describes one TCR beta chain. Its antigen has not been determined. Per-nucleotide qualities are absent, and no much larger clonotype sits a single base away. The cohort was made up of approximately 670 healthy bone marrow donors. All cohort members were sampled while nominally healthy, although unrecorded immune exposures were likely present. The donor tested CMV seropositive, placing the donor among the 290 or so seropositive members of the cohort. Each donor provided a peripheral blood sample, and peripheral blood mononuclear cells were used for TCR beta sequencing. Genomic DNA was extracted from the blood cell samples with the Qiagen DNeasy Blood Extraction Kit. This sample is part of a study of cytomegalovirus exposure and HLA in healthy donors (dated by TCRdb to the late 2010s). Looking at the study overall: An earlier analysis of some 500 of the donors reported approximately 290 Gb of sequence data and more than 90 million unique TCR beta sequences from around 200 million T cells. HLA typing included class I and class II loci at four-digit resolution. About 300 gigabases of sequencing data and some 85 million unique TCR sequences were included in an early release covering about 620 HLA-typed donors. The study aimed to test whether cataloging public T cell receptors could reveal signatures of past pathogen exposure. Using immunosequencing, the study profiled T cell repertoires from approximately 700 subjects and related those repertoires to cytomegalovirus serostatus. Among about 360 genotyped donors of the cohort, an average of 235,054 unique TCR beta nucleotide sequences were sequenced per donor, roughly 20% of them non-productive. All discovery cohort repertoires had been generated on a single sequencing platform. A later analysis re-examined previously published TCR beta repertoires from roughly 720 donors and added high-resolution HLA genotyping to investigate patterns of TCR occurrence. The later analysis used no new phenotypic data to find candidate immune exposures, relying instead on TCR beta sequences and their occurrence across donors. A later genetic analysis used genome-wide SNP genotypes for about 55% of the 666 donors, treating that subset as a discovery cohort. Besides the first cohort of roughly 640 subjects, a separate validation cohort made up of over 95 different subjects was used. In an earlier analysis of 587 of the donors, high-throughput TCR beta sequencing was used to judge whether each TCR beta V gene segment behaved as functional or pseudogenic. Of the roughly 410 genotyped donors, less than 85% were placed in the genetic ancestry cluster associated with self-reported Caucasian donors. Donor age, sex, ethnicity and CMV serostatus were compiled together with the repertoire data. To predict cytomegalovirus infection status, the study combined high-throughput TCR immunosequencing, statistical association of individual TCRs with disease status, and machine learning. About five DR-DQ haplotypes were treated as single units for association and clustering because of strong linkage in the cohort. Typing coverage varied by locus: about 629-640 donors for A, B, C, DRB1 and DQB1; around 560 for DQA1; some 610 for DPA1; 450 to 480 for DPB1.

The library relied on the immunoSEQ multiplex PCR assay. A mixture of 60 forward primers for TCR Vbeta segments and 13 reverse primers for TCR Jbeta segments was used in the multiplex PCR. The CDR3 region of rearranged TCR beta genes was amplified from genomic DNA by a multiplex PCR assay. On the Illumina HiSeq System, the amplified TCR beta libraries were sequenced as 87-base-pair reads. As for the original processing: Across the 500 to 750 repertoires, a later analysis counted tens of millions of unique TCR beta chains, 8.5 million to 12 million of which were shared by at least two donors. A nearest-neighbor algorithm error-corrected the raw reads and collapsed the reads into unique sequences, merging closely related sequences to remove PCR and sequencing errors. Alignment of CDR3 sequences to IMGT reference sequences was used to assign V, D and J gene segments. For a sequence to be retained, a match of at least six nucleotides to both a V gene segment and a J gene segment was required. Rearrangements were classified as productive when the CDR3 lacked stop codons and remained in frame with V and J, and all other rearrangements were classified as non-productive. CDR3 was defined according to IMGT convention as the region running from the second conserved V-encoded cysteine to the conserved J-encoded phenylalanine. In an earlier analysis of more than 550 of the donors, sequences lacking an unambiguous match to a single V gene segment were excluded. In an earlier analysis of about 590 of the donors, a V segment was called functional when productive rearrangements were above 56.7%, and segregating when the standard deviation between donors exceeded 5%. A statistical classification framework was built to diagnose cytomegalovirus status from the catalog of TCR beta chain sequences. In a later analysis, TCR nucleotide sequences were compared against IMGT/GENE-DB human TR gene sequences so that V and J genes could be assigned. The TCRdist pipeline was used in a later analysis to assign CDR3 sequences and most-parsimonious VDJ recombination scenarios. In a later analysis, each TCR beta chain was defined by its CDR3 amino acid sequence together with its V-gene family, and reads without a unique V-gene family were excluded. In a later analysis, around 650 highly shared, low-generation-probability nucleotide sequences were removed to address suspected cross-contamination and a sequencing artifact. In a later analysis, a clonal expansion index was calculated for each public chain from normalized within-repertoire ranks of inferred template counts. In a later analysis, generation probabilities were computed using a VDJ recombination model fitted to out-of-frame rearrangements, and the results were checked against IGoR. In a later analysis, hypergeometric tests were used to score TCR-TCR, TCR-HLA and TCR-CMV co-occurrence, with a repertoire-size bias correction applied to TCR pairs. False discovery rates were estimated in a later analysis by permuting HLA or CMV assignments 20 times. In a later analysis, co-occurring TCRs were grouped with DBSCAN, and TCRdist sequence similarity was added when clustering was performed within HLA-allele-positive subsets. Repertoires with fewer than 30,000 or more than 120,000 public chains, plus five repertoires with anomalous nucleotide sharing, were excluded from co-occurrence clustering. This immuneACCESS table, as held by TCRdb, lists in-frame sequences with V and J called but not all clones. Of the missing ones, under half trace to an unresolved V gene in checked studies; the others have no known cause. That table furnishes V, J and clone size, whereas the DNA furnished D and trimming. Recorded for this sample are approximately 70,000 clones; 70% of them occurred a single time. The ten most abundant clones make up less than 10% of the sample.

What the authors observed across the whole study: Because counts were too low, under 20 rarely observed V segments, including chromosome 9 orphons, were left out of the earlier analysis of approximately 580 of the donors. A further reported finding was that TCR beta sequences accurately predicted the HLA-A and HLA-B alleles for most subjects in the first cohort. In an earlier analysis of approximately 590 of the donors, most TCR beta V segments appeared in productive rearrangements about 87% or about 30% of the time, broadly matching IMGT annotations. Most CMV-associated TCR beta chains appeared to be HLA-restricted in a later analysis, and the HLA associations seemed to be driven largely by CMV exposure. HLA typing was unavailable for some donors at each locus, so association tests used only the typed subset. The study listed 164 TCR beta chains as associated with cytomegalovirus. In a later analysis, TCR association rates were found to vary across HLA loci, with the most associated TCRs seen for DRB1 alleles and the fewest for HLA-C alleles. In a later genetic analysis, a missense DCLRE1C variant was associated with V-gene and J-gene trimming of TCR beta chains, and the association was replicated in an independent cohort. Sequencing depth was assumed to be roughly uniform across donors in the presence/absence analyses, though that assumption may not hold. While some public TCRs were present in many individuals, most TCR sequences turned up only very rarely across donors. In a later analysis, 15,000 to 20,000 TCR beta sequences were associated with specific HLA alleles at a false discovery rate of 0.05. The classifier was reported to diagnose cytomegalovirus status with high specificity and sensitivity in both the original cohort and the validation cohort. A later genetic analysis reported fewer N-insertions in productive TCRs among donors in an Asian-associated ancestry cluster than the roughly 700-donor mean. For the cohort, immune exposure information was limited to CMV serostatus. In this cohort, only TCR beta chains were sequenced, and detectable features were limited by the absence of alpha or paired-chain data. It was suggested by the authors that the approach could potentially be generalized to other disease states and immunological phenotypes. In vitro tests confirmed that a few of the cytomegalovirus-associated TCR beta chains recognize cytomegalovirus antigens. A cluster of highly shared sequence variants was judged likely to represent a technical artifact of the sequencing pipeline. A later analysis found that HLA-associated TCR beta chains were more clonally expanded and had lower generation probabilities than equally common non-associated chains. Linkage disequilibrium might explain the correlated functional status among segregating V segments, but an unknown experimental factor could not be ruled out. Several of the top co-occurrence clusters appeared to be linked to parvovirus B19, influenza, CMV and Epstein-Barr virus, according to a later analysis. Strong co-occurrence of HLA alleles, especially DR and DQ, made assigning TCR associations to individual alleles difficult.

The sequenced sample consisted of PBMCs. The clonotype originates from a woman in her fifties or sixties in good health and CMV-seropositive.

This receptor has the CDR3 CASSLVVLAGGRGDTQYF. The DNA is as follows: TGTGCCAGCAGCTTGGTTGTTCTCGCGGGAGGGAGGGGAGATACGCAGTATTTT. Recombination linked TRBV5-5 to TRBJ2-3; a stretch of 9 junction bases matches TRBD2. Compared with germline, V lacks 0 bases and J lacks 5 bases; bases without a gene match: 13. The CDR3 holds 18 amino acids from the cysteine to the phenylalanine. Only CDR3 DNA is held: 54 bases, read in frame from base 1. CDR1 SGHKS and CDR2 YYEKEE were looked up in the germline V gene (reference sequence).